This T cell receptor (beta chain) was retrieved from a study of OX40 agonist ivuxolimab in advanced cancers. This clone has a single count. Sequencing was performed with immunoSEQ multiplex PCR; in TCRdb, only in-frame clones are kept and a portion is missing. The sample comprises about 41,000 clones, around 81% of which are singletons, and roughly 39% rests with the top ten. This CDR3 region has 14 residues. Trimming shortened V by 0 bases and J by 4 bases, and 9 bases separated the two germline ends. Germline CDR1 is SGDLS and CDR2 is YYNGEE. The rearrangement links TRBV9 to TRBJ2-3, with D unclear. The clonotype originates from an adult with an advanced solid tumor such as melanoma, head and neck, liver or kidney cancer. Material: CD4+ or CD8+ T cells sorted from blood, obtained in a trial of the OX40 agonist ivuxolimab. The CDR3 is CASSVAVAPDTQYF. CDR3 bases: TGTGCCAGCAGCGTAGCCGTAGCCCCAGATACGCAGTATTTT.